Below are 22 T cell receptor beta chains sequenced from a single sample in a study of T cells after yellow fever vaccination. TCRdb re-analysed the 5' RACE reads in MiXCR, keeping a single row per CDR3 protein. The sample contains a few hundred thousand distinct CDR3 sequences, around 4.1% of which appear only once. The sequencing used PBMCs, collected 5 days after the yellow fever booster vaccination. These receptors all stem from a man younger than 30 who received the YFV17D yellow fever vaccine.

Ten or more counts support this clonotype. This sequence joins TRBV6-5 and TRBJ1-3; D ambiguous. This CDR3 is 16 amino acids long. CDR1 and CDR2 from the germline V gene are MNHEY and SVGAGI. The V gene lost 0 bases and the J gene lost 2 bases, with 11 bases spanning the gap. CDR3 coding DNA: TGTGCCAGCAGTTACTCCGCGGCCCGCGCTGGAAACACCATATATTTT. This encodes CASSYSAARAGNTIYF.

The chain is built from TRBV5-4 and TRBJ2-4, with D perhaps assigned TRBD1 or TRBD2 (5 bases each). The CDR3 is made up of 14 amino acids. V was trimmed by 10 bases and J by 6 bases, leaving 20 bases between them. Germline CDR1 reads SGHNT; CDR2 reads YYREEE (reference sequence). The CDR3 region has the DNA TGTGCCGGCTCCTCGCAGGGAGATGGAAACATTCAGTACTTC. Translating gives CAGSSQGDGNIQYF.

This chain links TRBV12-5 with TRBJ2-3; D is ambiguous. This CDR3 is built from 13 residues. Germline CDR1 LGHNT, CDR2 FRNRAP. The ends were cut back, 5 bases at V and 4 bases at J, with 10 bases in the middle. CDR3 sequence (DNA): TGTGCTAGTGGTGCGTCGGGCTCAGATACGCAGTATTTT. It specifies CASGASGSDTQYF.

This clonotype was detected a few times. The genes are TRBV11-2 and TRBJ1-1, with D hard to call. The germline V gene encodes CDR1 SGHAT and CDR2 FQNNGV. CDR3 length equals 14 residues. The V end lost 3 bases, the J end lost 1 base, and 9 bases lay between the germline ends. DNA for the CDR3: TGTGCCAGCAGCTTTGTTCGCCGGAACACTGAAGCTTTCTTT. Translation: CASSFVRRNTEAFF.

CDR3 amino acids: CASSLYAPGSYEQYF. The CDR3 DNA reads TGTGCCAGCAGTTTATACGCCCCAGGGTCCTACGAGCAGTACTTC. The rearrangement links TRBV28 to TRBJ2-7, with D maybe TRBD1 (5 bases). Between the trimmed V and J ends, which lost 1 base and 1 base, there was a span of 11 bases. The CDR3 runs to 15 residues. The germline V gene has CDR1 MDHEN and CDR2 SYDVKM.

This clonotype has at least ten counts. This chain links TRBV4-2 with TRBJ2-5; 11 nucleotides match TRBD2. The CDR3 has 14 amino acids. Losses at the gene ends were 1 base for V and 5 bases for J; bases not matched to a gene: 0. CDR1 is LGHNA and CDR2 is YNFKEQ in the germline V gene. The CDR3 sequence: CASSQGLAGETQYF. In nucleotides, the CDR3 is TGTGCCAGCAGCCAAGGACTAGCGGGGGAGACCCAGTACTTC.

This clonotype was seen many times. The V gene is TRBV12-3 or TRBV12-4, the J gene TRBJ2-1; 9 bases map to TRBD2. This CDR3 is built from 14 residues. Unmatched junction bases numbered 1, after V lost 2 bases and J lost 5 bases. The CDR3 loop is CASSLLAGDNEQFF. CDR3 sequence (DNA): TGTGCCAGCAGTTTATTAGCGGGGGACAATGAGCAGTTCTTC.

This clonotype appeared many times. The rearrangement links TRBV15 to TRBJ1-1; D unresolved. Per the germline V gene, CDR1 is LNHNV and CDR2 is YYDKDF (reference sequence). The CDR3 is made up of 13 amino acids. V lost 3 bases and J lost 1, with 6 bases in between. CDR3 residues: CATSSGRNTEAFF. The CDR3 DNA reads TGTGCCACCAGCAGTGGACGGAACACTGAAGCTTTCTTT.

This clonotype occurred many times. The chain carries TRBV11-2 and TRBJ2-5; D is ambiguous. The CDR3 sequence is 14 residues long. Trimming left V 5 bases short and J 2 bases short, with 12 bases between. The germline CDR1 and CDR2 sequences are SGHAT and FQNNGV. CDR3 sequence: CASSPPGHQETQYF. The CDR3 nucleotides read TGTGCCAGCAGCCCCCCGGGCCATCAAGAGACCCAGTACTTC.

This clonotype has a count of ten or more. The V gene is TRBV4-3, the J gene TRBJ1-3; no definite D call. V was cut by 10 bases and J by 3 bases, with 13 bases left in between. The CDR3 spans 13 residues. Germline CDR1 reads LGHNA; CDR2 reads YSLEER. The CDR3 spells CATSVQLGNTIYF. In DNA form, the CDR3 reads TGCGCCACCTCGGTACAGCTTGGAAACACCATATATTTT.

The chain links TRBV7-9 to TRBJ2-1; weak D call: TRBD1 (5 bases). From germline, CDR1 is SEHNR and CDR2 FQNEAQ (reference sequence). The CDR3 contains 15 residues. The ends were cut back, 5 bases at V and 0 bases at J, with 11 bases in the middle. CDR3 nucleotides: TGTGCCAGCAGCATCCTGACAGTCTCCTACAATGAGCAGTTCTTC. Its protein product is CASSILTVSYNEQFF.

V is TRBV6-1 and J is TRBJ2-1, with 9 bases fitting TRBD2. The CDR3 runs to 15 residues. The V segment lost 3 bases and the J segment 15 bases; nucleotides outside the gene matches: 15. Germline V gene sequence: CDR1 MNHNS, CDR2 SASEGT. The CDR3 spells CASSERSGGSSAPFF. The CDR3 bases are TGTGCCAGCAGTGAGCGTAGCGGGGGCTCGTCCGCGCCGTTCTTC.

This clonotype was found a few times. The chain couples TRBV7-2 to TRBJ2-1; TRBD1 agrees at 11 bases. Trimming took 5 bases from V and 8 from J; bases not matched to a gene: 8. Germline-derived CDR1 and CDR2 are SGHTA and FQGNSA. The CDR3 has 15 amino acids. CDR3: CASSRDRGLGDEQFF. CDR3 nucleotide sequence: TGTGCCAGCAGCCGGGACAGGGGGTTGGGCGATGAGCAGTTCTTC.

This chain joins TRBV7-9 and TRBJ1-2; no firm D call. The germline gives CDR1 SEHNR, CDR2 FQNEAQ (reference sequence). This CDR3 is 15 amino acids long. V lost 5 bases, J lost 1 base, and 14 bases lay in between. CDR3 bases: TGTGCCAGCAGCACCCCGGGCGTGGGTAACTATGGCTACACCTTC. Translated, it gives CASSTPGVGNYGYTF.

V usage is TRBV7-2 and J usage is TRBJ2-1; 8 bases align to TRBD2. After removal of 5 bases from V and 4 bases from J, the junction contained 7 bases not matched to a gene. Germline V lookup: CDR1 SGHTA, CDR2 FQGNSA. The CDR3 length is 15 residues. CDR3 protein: CASSPAGGGYNEQFF. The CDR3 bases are TGTGCCAGCAGCCCCGCGGGAGGAGGGTACAATGAGCAGTTCTTC.

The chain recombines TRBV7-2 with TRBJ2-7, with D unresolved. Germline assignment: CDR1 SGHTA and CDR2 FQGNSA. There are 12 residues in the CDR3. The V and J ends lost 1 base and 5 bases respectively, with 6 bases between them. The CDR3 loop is CASSLGWDEQYF. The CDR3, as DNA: TGTGCCAGCAGCTTAGGGTGGGACGAGCAGTACTTC.

This chain's CDR3 is CASTLRSGGTDTQYF. In DNA, the CDR3 is TGTGCCAGCACCTTACGGAGCGGGGGCACAGATACGCAGTATTTT. The chain has TRBV27 and TRBJ2-3; 7 bases match TRBD2. This CDR3 region has 15 residues. The germline V gene has CDR1 MNHEY and CDR2 SMNVEV (reference sequence). V was clipped by 7 bases and J by 1 base; unmatched bases: 8.

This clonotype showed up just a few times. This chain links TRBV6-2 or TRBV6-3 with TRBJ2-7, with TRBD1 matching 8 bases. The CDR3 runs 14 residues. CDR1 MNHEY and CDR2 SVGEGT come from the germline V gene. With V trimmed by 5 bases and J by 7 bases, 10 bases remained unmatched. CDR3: CASSRDRYSREQYV. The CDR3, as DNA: TGTGCCAGCAGTAGGGACAGGTATTCGCGGGAGCAGTACGTC.

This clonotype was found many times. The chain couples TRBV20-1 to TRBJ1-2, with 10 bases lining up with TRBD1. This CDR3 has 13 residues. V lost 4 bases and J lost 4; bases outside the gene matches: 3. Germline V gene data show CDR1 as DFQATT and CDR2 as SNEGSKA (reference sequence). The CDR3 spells CSATGTGAYGYTF. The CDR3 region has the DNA TGCAGTGCTACGGGGACAGGGGCCTATGGCTACACCTTC.

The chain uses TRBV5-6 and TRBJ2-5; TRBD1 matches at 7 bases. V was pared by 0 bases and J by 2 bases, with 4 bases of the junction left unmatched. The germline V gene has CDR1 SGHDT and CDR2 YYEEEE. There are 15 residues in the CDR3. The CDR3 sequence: CASSLDRGYQETQYF. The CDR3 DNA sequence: TGTGCCAGCAGCTTGGACAGGGGCTATCAAGAGACCCAGTACTTC.

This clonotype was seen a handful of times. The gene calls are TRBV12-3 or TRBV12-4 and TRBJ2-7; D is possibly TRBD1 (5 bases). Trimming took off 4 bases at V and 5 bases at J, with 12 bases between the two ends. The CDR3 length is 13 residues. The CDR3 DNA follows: TGTGCCAGCAGTTCTCAGGGTAGTGACGAGCAGTACTTC. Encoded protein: CASSSQGSDEQYF.

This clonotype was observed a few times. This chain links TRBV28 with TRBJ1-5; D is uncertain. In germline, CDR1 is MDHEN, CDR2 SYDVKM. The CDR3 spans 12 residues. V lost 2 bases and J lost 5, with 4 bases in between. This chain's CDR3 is CASSLAYQPQHF. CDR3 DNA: TGTGCCAGCAGTTTAGCATATCAGCCCCAGCATTTT.